The present TCR beta chain was sequenced within a study of cytomegalovirus exposure and HLA in healthy donors. Notes on the study in general: TCR beta chains numbering some 160 were designated cytomegalovirus-associated. A later analysis reportedly identified an Asian-associated ancestry cluster as carrying fewer N-insertions than the roughly 700-donor mean. HLA alleles showed associations with approximately 15,000 TCR beta sequences in a later analysis, at a 0.05 false discovery rate.

With 2 bases removed from V and 0 bases from J, the gap between germline ends came to 11 bases. Germline values: CDR1 MNHNY, CDR2 SVGAGI (reference sequence). The CDR3 has 15 residues. The primer mix had 60 Vbeta and 13 Jbeta primers. Sequencing was performed with immunoSEQ multiplex PCR; in TCRdb, only in-frame clones are kept and a portion is missing. The table has hundreds of thousands of clones, around 78% seen once. This clone was counted a few times. Its antigen remains unknown. The chain uses TRBV6-6 and TRBJ2-7; TRBD1 is a possible D gene (6 bases). The clonotype was recovered from a boy between 5 and 17 years old in good health and CMV-seronegative. The specimen sequenced was PBMCs. The CDR3 region has the DNA TGTGCCAGCAGTTACGGGGGCTTCCTCTCCTACGAGCAGTACTTC. Translation gives CASSYGGFLSYEQYF.